The next 26 T cell receptor beta chains were all read from a single sample in a study of blood T cell repertoires in COVID-19 (dated by TCRdb to 2020 to 2022). The receptor library was made with the immunoSEQ multiplex PCR assay. This immuneACCESS table, as held by TCRdb, lists in-frame sequences with V and J called but not all clones. Of the missing ones, under half trace to an unresolved V gene in checked studies; the others have no known cause. This sample comprises 90,000 to 120,000 clones, 70% to 80% of them detected only once. The ten most abundant clones make up more than 20% of the sample. Sequencing input: peripheral blood. These receptors were taken from an older man with active or convalescent COVID-19.

The chain is built from TRBV6-5 and TRBJ2-1; D remains unclear. Trimming left V 7 bases short and J 1 base short, with 8 bases between. Germline lookup yields CDR1 MNHEY and CDR2 SVGAGI. The CDR3 length is 13 residues. The CDR3 bases are TGTGCCAGCACCTCCCAGTCCTACAATGAGCAGTTCTTC. Its translation is CASTSQSYNEQFF.

The chain is built from TRBV10-3 and TRBJ2-1, with 9 bases identical to TRBD2. V lost 5 bases, J lost 5 bases, and 1 base stayed unmatched. The CDR3 has 13 amino acids. Germline-derived CDR1 and CDR2 are ENHRY and SYGVKD. CDR3 coding DNA: TGTGCCATCAGTATAGCGGGAGACAATGAGCAGTTCTTC. Protein product: CAISIAGDNEQFF.

The CDR3 DNA sequence: TGTGCCAGCAGCTTAGGAGGATCCCCGGGGGGCGAGCAGTACTTC. Encoded protein: CASSLGGSPGGEQYF. This chain connects TRBV11-3 to TRBJ2-7; TRBD2 matches 7 bases. The CDR3 loop spans 15 amino acids. Per the germline V gene, CDR1 is SGHNT and CDR2 is YENEEA. V shed 1 base, J shed 6 bases, and the junction held 9 bases outside the gene matches.

The chain joins TRBV6-5 to TRBJ1-5; D uncertain. V lost 10 bases and J 5 bases, leaving 15 bases between the germline ends. The germline CDR1 and CDR2 sequences are MNHEY and SVGAGI. CDR3 size: 13 residues. For the CDR3, the DNA is TGTGCCACCCGAAAACCCGGGGATCAGCCCCAGCATTTT. Its protein is CATRKPGDQPQHF.

The CDR3 loop is CASSALQGGNSPLHF. The DNA for the CDR3 is TGTGCCAGCAGCGCGCTACAGGGCGGGAATTCACCCCTCCACTTT. The chain combines TRBV9 with TRBJ1-6, with D possibly being TRBD1 (6 bases). The CDR3 extends over 15 amino acids. V was pared by 3 bases and J by 7 bases, with 14 bases between. CDR1 is SGDLS and CDR2 is YYNGEE in the germline V gene.

This chain connects TRBV11-2 to TRBJ2-1; tentative D call: TRBD2 (5 bases). In germline, CDR1 is SGHAT, CDR2 FQNNGV. The CDR3 has 14 amino acids. The V end was cut by 7 bases, the J end by 0 bases, with 10 bases between. CDR3 coding DNA: TGTGCCAGCACTTTCGGGGACTCCTACAATGAGCAGTTCTTC. Amino acid sequence: CASTFGDSYNEQFF.

This clone appeared once. The gene calls are TRBV6-5 and TRBJ1-1; TRBD1 aligns across 9 bases. The CDR3 is made up of 14 amino acids. Germline CDR1 reads MNHEY; CDR2 reads SVGAGI. The V segment lost 5 bases and the J segment 3 bases; nucleotides outside the gene matches: 4. The CDR3 here is CASSRDRVYTEAFF. CDR3 nucleotides: TGTGCCAGCAGTCGGGACAGGGTTTACACTGAAGCTTTCTTT.

This clone was seen more than once but under ten times. The chain combines TRBV7-8 with TRBJ1-2; TRBD1 agrees at 10 bases. Germline lookup yields CDR1 SGHVS and CDR2 FQNEAQ. The J segment lost 4 bases and the V segment lost 5 bases, leaving 7 bases of the junction unmatched. The CDR3 is made up of 15 amino acids. CDR3 bases: TGTGCCAGCAGCCCATCGACAGGGGGCTTCTATGGCTACACCTTC. Residues: CASSPSTGGFYGYTF.

The rearrangement joins TRBV19 to TRBJ1-2; TRBD1 aligns across 7 bases. This CDR3 region has 12 residues. The junction had 6 bases not matched to a gene; V was cut back by 11 bases and J by 3 bases. Germline CDR1 and CDR2: LNHDA and SQIVND (reference sequence). The CDR3 nucleotides are TGTGCCTGCTACAGGGGTGACTATGGCTACACCTTC. It encodes CACYRGDYGYTF.

This sequence joins TRBV6-6 and TRBJ1-2; no clear D gene. V lost 7 bases to trimming and J lost 4 bases, with 10 bases between them. CDR1 MNHNY and CDR2 SVGAGI come from the germline V gene (reference sequence). The CDR3 loop spans 12 amino acids. The DNA for the CDR3 is TGTGCCAGCACAGCGGGTAGCTATGGCTACACCTTC. It codes for CASTAGSYGYTF.

V gene TRBV12-5 combines with J gene TRBJ1-5; D is undetermined. Germline values: CDR1 LGHNT, CDR2 FRNRAP. Trimming cost V 2 bases and J 5 bases, with 7 bases left between them. This CDR3 is 13 amino acids long. CDR3 sequence: CASGLTEDQPQHF. The CDR3 DNA sequence: TGTGCTAGTGGTTTGACAGAAGATCAGCCCCAGCATTTT. Complete variable domain (other parts from reference TRBV12-5 and TRBJ1-5): DARVTQTPRHKVTEMGQEVTMRCQPILGHNTVFWYRQTMMQGLELLAYFRNRAPLDDSGMPKDRFSAEMPDATLATLKIQPSEPRDSAVYFCASGLTEDQPQHFGDGTRLSIL.

V and J are TRBV5-1 and TRBJ1-4; possible D gene TRBD1, 6 bases. The V end lost 3 bases, the J end lost 4 bases, and 10 bases lay between the germline ends. Germline V gives CDR1 SGHRS, CDR2 YFSETQ. The CDR3 sequence is 14 residues long. CDR3 protein: CASSSMDSNEKLFF. The DNA of the CDR3 is TGCGCCAGCAGCTCGATGGACAGTAATGAAAAACTGTTTTTT.

This chain uses TRBV2 with TRBJ1-5; 10 bases align to TRBD1. Germline V gene data show CDR1 as SNHLY and CDR2 as FYNNEI. The ends lost 4 bases at V and 6 bases at J; junction bases unmatched: 3. The CDR3 is made up of 14 amino acids. The CDR3 reads CASSGTGGGQPQHF. The CDR3 nucleotides are TGTGCCAGCAGTGGGACAGGGGGTGGTCAGCCCCAGCATTTT.

This sequence joins TRBV2 and TRBJ2-5; TRBD2 agrees at 12 bases. Germline CDR1 reads SNHLY; CDR2 reads FYNNEI. The ends lost 4 bases at V and 5 bases at J; junction bases unmatched: 2. The CDR3 consists of 14 residues. The CDR3 bases are TGTGCCAGCAGTGGGACTAGCGGGATGGAGACCCAGTACTTC. Translation gives CASSGTSGMETQYF.

The rearrangement links TRBV19 to TRBJ1-5, with TRBD1 as a possible D gene (6 bases). CDR1 is LNHDA, CDR2 SQIVND, per germline (reference sequence). The CDR3 extends over 14 amino acids. The germline V and J ends were trimmed by 5 bases and 7 bases, with 15 bases remaining between them. CDR3 sequence: CASSGRGQTQPQHF. The CDR3 DNA reads TGTGCCAGTAGTGGGCGGGGGCAAACGCAGCCCCAGCATTTT. Drawing the rest from reference TRBV19 and TRBJ1-5, the complete variable domain is DGGITQSPKYLFRKEGQNVTLSCEQNLNHDAMYWYRQDPGQGLRLIYYSQIVNDFQKGDIAEGYSVSREKKESFPLTVTSAQKNPTAFYLCASSGRGQTQPQHFGDGTRLSIL.

This clone has only one observation. The chain has TRBV6-6 and TRBJ2-2, with a possible D match to TRBD2 (6 bases). Trimming removed 5 bases at V and 3 bases at J, with 16 bases between. This CDR3 region has 16 residues. The germline V gene encodes CDR1 MNHNY and CDR2 SVGAGI (reference sequence). CDR3 protein: CASSRLAERYTGELFF. CDR3 coding DNA: TGTGCCAGCAGTCGATTAGCGGAGCGATACACCGGGGAGCTGTTTTTT.

This clone has just one count. The rearrangement joins TRBV5-1 to TRBJ2-5; D possibly corresponds to TRBD1 (6 bases). The CDR3 is 14 amino acids. Germline V gene lookup returns CDR1 SGHRS and CDR2 YFSETQ. V was clipped by 4 bases and J by 1 base, with 11 bases between them. CDR3 amino acids: CASSRGQTQETQYF. In DNA, the CDR3 is TGCGCCAGCAGCCGCGGACAGACCCAAGAGACCCAGTACTTC.

The chain is built from TRBV19 and TRBJ2-6; 8 nucleotides agree with TRBD1. Germline V lookup: CDR1 LNHDA, CDR2 SQIVND (reference sequence). V was pared by 5 bases and J by 2 bases, with 2 bases of the junction left unmatched. There are 15 residues in the CDR3. The CDR3 protein is CASSQDRAGANVLTF. Written as DNA, the CDR3 is TGTGCCAGTAGTCAGGACAGGGCTGGGGCCAACGTCCTGACTTTC.

The genes are TRBV5-1 and TRBJ1-2; no clear D gene. CDR3 length equals 14 residues. V lost 0 bases and J lost 1, with 7 bases in between. CDR1 SGHRS and CDR2 YFSETQ come from the germline V gene. The CDR3 DNA reads TGCGCCAGCAGCTTGGGTGAGGGTAACTATGGCTACACCTTC. Its translation is CASSLGEGNYGYTF.

This clone was picked up one time. This chain connects TRBV5-1 to TRBJ2-2; D gene uncertain. The CDR3 covers 12 residues. CDR1 is SGHRS, CDR2 YFSETQ, per germline. Between the trimmed V and J ends, which lost 4 bases and 6 bases, there was a span of 7 bases. CDR3 region: CASSVTPGELFF. For the CDR3, the DNA is TGCGCCAGCAGCGTGACTCCCGGGGAGCTGTTTTTT.

The rearrangement uses TRBV12-3 or TRBV12-4 and TRBJ1-2; 9 bases align to TRBD1. V trimming: 6 bases; J trimming: 3 bases; junction bases outside the gene matches: 2. The CDR3 extends over 13 amino acids. CDR3 region: CASSRTGDYGYTF. Written as DNA, the CDR3 is TGTGCCAGCAGCAGGACAGGGGACTATGGCTACACCTTC.

The chain has TRBV6-5 and TRBJ2-7; 9 bases match TRBD1. The V and J ends lost 6 bases and 0 bases, in that order; junction bases with no gene match: 6. The CDR3 has 15 amino acids. Germline V CDR1 and CDR2: MNHEY, SVGAGI. CDR3: CASSLGQGGSYEQYF. The CDR3 nucleotides are TGTGCCAGCAGCCTGGGACAGGGAGGCTCCTACGAGCAGTACTTC.

This clone was recorded only once. V usage is TRBV19 and J usage is TRBJ1-1; D possibly corresponds to TRBD1 (5 bases). CDR3 size: 16 residues. Germline loops: CDR1 LNHDA, CDR2 SQIVND (reference sequence). Trimming shortened V by 5 bases and J by 3 bases, and 19 bases separated the two germline ends. CDR3 sequence: CASSLRQLPVYTEAFF. CDR3 DNA: TGTGCCAGTAGTCTTCGACAGTTACCTGTCTACACTGAAGCTTTCTTT. Full variable domain (outside the CDR3, taken from reference TRBV19 and TRBJ1-1): DGGITQSPKYLFRKEGQNVTLSCEQNLNHDAMYWYRQDPGQGLRLIYYSQIVNDFQKGDIAEGYSVSREKKESFPLTVTSAQKNPTAFYLCASSLRQLPVYTEAFFGQGTRLTVV.

The chain combines TRBV2 with TRBJ1-2; 10 bases match TRBD1. The CDR3 totals 14 residues. CDR1 is SNHLY, CDR2 FYNNEI, per germline. V was clipped by 6 bases and J by 5 bases; unmatched bases: 6. This CDR3 reads CASRPGQGMYGYTF. In nucleotides, the CDR3 is TGTGCCAGCAGGCCGGGACAGGGGATGTATGGCTACACCTTC.

This clone was seen only once. This chain joins TRBV6-5 and TRBJ2-7; 10 positions match TRBD1. Germline V gene data show CDR1 as MNHEY and CDR2 as SVGAGI. The V gene end was trimmed by 10 bases and the J gene end by 5 bases; junction bases not matched to a gene: 11. The CDR3 covers 14 residues. CDR3 DNA sequence: TGTGCCACAGGGCCCAGGACAGGGGGGAACGAGCAGTACTTC. Translation gives CATGPRTGGNEQYF.

The chain carries TRBV25-1 and TRBJ1-2, with 7 bases fitting TRBD1. Germline V CDR1 and CDR2: MGHDK, SYGVNS. After removal of 5 bases from V and 2 bases from J, the junction contained 5 bases not matched to a gene. CDR3 size: 14 residues. CDR3 protein: CASSRQGVNYGYTF. The CDR3 bases are TGTGCCAGCAGTCGGCAGGGGGTCAACTATGGCTACACCTTC.